Shown below are 25 T cell receptor beta chains from a single sample sequenced in a study of OX40 agonist ivuxolimab in advanced cancers. Method: immunoSEQ multiplex PCR; TCRdb's copy keeps in-frame clones and lacks some. The sample consists of about 52,000 clones, 85% to 90% of them appearing once. The material sequenced was CD4+ or CD8+ T cells sorted from blood, taken in a trial of the OX40 agonist ivuxolimab. Receptor source: an adult with an advanced solid tumor such as melanoma, head and neck, liver or kidney cancer.

This clone appeared once. This chain uses TRBV27 with TRBJ1-1; no firm D call. The V end lost 1 base, the J end lost 0 bases, and 18 bases lay between the germline ends. This CDR3 has 18 amino acids. Germline CDR1 is MNHEY and CDR2 is SMNVEV (reference sequence). CDR3 sequence: CASSLLGSFRLLNTEAFF. The CDR3 DNA sequence: TGTGCCAGCAGTTTATTAGGGTCTTTCCGCCTGTTGAACACTGAAGCTTTCTTT.

The gene calls are TRBV11-2 and TRBJ1-2, with D hard to call. Trimming stripped 2 bases from V and 5 bases from J, with 9 bases between. The CDR3 contains 13 residues. Germline lookup yields CDR1 SGHAT and CDR2 FQNNGV. The CDR3 DNA follows: TGTGCCAGCAGCTTAACGTCCTCGTATGGCTACACCTTC. It yields the protein CASSLTSSYGYTF.

The J gene is TRBJ1-2, the V gene TRBV2; D is unclear. The germline V gene has CDR1 SNHLY and CDR2 FYNNEI. There are 14 residues in the CDR3. V was pared by 2 bases and J by 3 bases, with 10 bases between. CDR3 coding DNA: TGTGCCAGCAGTGAACTCTCCCTGGACTATGGCTACACCTTC. It codes for CASSELSLDYGYTF.

CDR3 in DNA: TGTGCCAGCAGCAAAACGGACAGGAGCACAGATACGCAGTATTTT. Encoded protein: CASSKTDRSTDTQYF. The rearrangement joins TRBV21-1 to TRBJ2-3; the table assigns TRBD1, which was not confirmed against the DNA. TRBV21-1 is a documented pseudogene. This CDR3 is 15 amino acids long.

This sequence joins TRBV18 and TRBJ1-2; no firm D call. Trimming shortened V by 6 bases and J by 11 bases, and 19 bases separated the two germline ends. Germline V CDR1 and CDR2: KGHSH, LQKENI. The CDR3 runs to 13 residues. CDR3 residues: CASSGRDASYYTF. CDR3 coding DNA: TGTGCCAGCTCTGGCCGGGATGCAAGTTATTACACCTTC.

The rearrangement links TRBV19 to TRBJ2-1; tentatively, D is TRBD1 or TRBD2 (8 bases each). Trimming stripped 6 bases from V and 5 bases from J, with 29 bases between. The CDR3 length is 19 residues. The germline V gene encodes CDR1 LNHDA and CDR2 SQIVND (reference sequence). CDR3 sequence reads: CASRSRGGQAPARDNEQFF. The CDR3 bases are TGTGCCAGTAGATCTCGGGGGGGACAGGCCCCCGCCCGGGACAATGAGCAGTTCTTC.

The gene calls are TRBV6-4 and TRBJ1-1; no clear D gene. This CDR3 has 13 residues. Trimming cost V 4 bases and J 1 base, with 7 bases left between them. Germline CDR1 and CDR2: MRHNA and SNTAGT. The CDR3 coding sequence is TGTGCCAGCAGTGCCAAGGGGAACACTGAAGCTTTCTTT. Its protein is CASSAKGNTEAFF.

The chain carries TRBV7-9 and TRBJ2-7; possibly TRBD1 for D (6 bases). Germline CDR1 SEHNR, CDR2 FQNEAQ (reference sequence). The V gene lost 3 bases and the J gene lost 7 bases, with 19 bases spanning the gap. The CDR3 covers 15 residues. Here the CDR3 reads CASSFSRGISTEQYF. The CDR3, as DNA: TGTGCCAGCAGCTTTTCCAGGGGCATTAGTACGGAGCAGTACTTC.

The V gene is TRBV19, the J gene TRBJ1-1, with a weak D call TRBD1 (5 bases). The CDR3 covers 12 residues. V lost 7 bases, J lost 2 bases, and 8 bases lay in between. Per the germline V gene, CDR1 is LNHDA and CDR2 is SQIVND (reference sequence). The CDR3 protein is CASNRPNTEAFF. The CDR3 DNA sequence: TGTGCCAGTAACAGGCCAAACACTGAAGCTTTCTTT. The variable domain in full, completed from reference TRBV19 and TRBJ1-1, reads DGGITQSPKYLFRKEGQNVTLSCEQNLNHDAMYWYRQDPGQGLRLIYYSQIVNDFQKGDIAEGYSVSREKKESFPLTVTSAQKNPTAFYLCASNRPNTEAFFGQGTRLTVV.

The chain recombines TRBV27 with TRBJ1-5; D remains ambiguous. Looked up from germline, CDR1 is MNHEY and CDR2 is SMNVEV (reference sequence). Trimming took 6 bases from V and 3 from J, leaving 12 bases between them. The CDR3 is 14 amino acids. CDR3 loop: CASSSYTTNQPQHF. CDR3 nucleotide sequence: TGTGCCAGCAGCTCCTACACCACCAATCAGCCCCAGCATTTT.

This sequence joins TRBV7-6 and TRBJ1-2; tentatively, D is TRBD1 (5 bases). Germline V lookup: CDR1 SGHVS, CDR2 FNYEAQ. V shed 5 bases and J shed 1 base, with 11 bases lying between them. The CDR3 is made up of 14 amino acids. The DNA for the CDR3 is TGTGCCAGCAGCCGACAGAGCCTTAACTATGGCTACACCTTC. Translated: CASSRQSLNYGYTF.

The CDR3 protein is CASSFTGAYGYTF. DNA of the CDR3: TGTGCCAGCAGTTTTACAGGGGCCTATGGCTACACCTTC. V is TRBV6-6 and J is TRBJ1-2; 7 nucleotides match TRBD1. The trim removed 4 bases at V and 4 bases at J, leaving 3 bases unmatched. From germline, CDR1 is MNHNY and CDR2 SVGAGI (reference sequence). This CDR3 is built from 13 residues.

The gene calls are TRBV6-5 and TRBJ1-5; weak D call: TRBD1 (5 bases). This CDR3 is built from 13 residues. Trimming shortened V by 4 bases and J by 2 bases, and 6 bases separated the two germline ends. The germline V gene encodes CDR1 MNHEY and CDR2 SVGAGI. The CDR3 sequence is CASSSGRNQPQHF. The CDR3 DNA reads as TGTGCCAGCAGTTCAGGGCGCAATCAGCCCCAGCATTTT.

The V call is TRBV2, the J call TRBJ1-1, with D maybe TRBD1 (6 bases). Per the germline V gene, CDR1 is SNHLY and CDR2 is FYNNEI. The CDR3 is made up of 16 amino acids. The V and J ends lost 5 bases and 7 bases respectively, with 23 bases between them. CDR3 bases: TGTGCCAGCAGTTATTGGACAGAGGTAGGATTGGGTGAAGCTTTCTTT. The encoded protein is CASSYWTEVGLGEAFF.

The chain carries TRBV30 and TRBJ2-7, with D possibly being TRBD1 (5 bases). This CDR3 has 12 amino acids. CDR1 GTSNPN and CDR2 SVGIG come from the germline V gene (reference sequence). Trimming cost V 0 bases and J 6 bases, with 9 bases left between them. In nucleotides, the CDR3 is TGTGCCTGGAGTGTTACAGGACGCGAGCAGTACTTC. Translating it yields CAWSVTGREQYF.

This chain links TRBV4-1 with TRBJ2-7, with 9 bases fitting TRBD1. V shed 4 bases, J shed 4 bases, and the junction held 5 bases outside the gene matches. Germline V CDR1 and CDR2: MGHRA, YSYEKL. There are 14 residues in the CDR3. CDR3 amino acids: CASSPRQGDYEQYF. The CDR3 DNA follows: TGCGCCAGCAGCCCTCGACAGGGGGATTACGAGCAGTACTTC.

The rearrangement joins TRBV29-1 to TRBJ1-2; D is perhaps TRBD1 (5 bases). The CDR3 contains 16 residues. The ends were cut back, 3 bases at V and 2 bases at J, with 19 bases in the middle. Germline CDR1 SQVTM, CDR2 ANQGSEA. CDR3 in DNA: TGCAGCGTTGAGTCTGGCGTCTCAGGGTCGAACTATGGCTACACCTTC. It encodes CSVESGVSGSNYGYTF.

This chain links TRBV5-1 with TRBJ1-4; D perhaps matches TRBD1 (6 bases). Trimming removed 4 bases from V and 8 bases from J, with 15 bases in between. The CDR3 contains 14 residues. Germline V gene lookup returns CDR1 SGHRS and CDR2 YFSETQ. Here the CDR3 reads CASSPAGAGEKLFF. The CDR3 nucleotides are TGCGCCAGCAGCCCCGCGGGGGCTGGGGAAAAACTGTTTTTT.

This sequence joins TRBV5-1 and TRBJ1-6; TRBD1 aligns across 9 bases. J was trimmed by 8 bases and V by 0 bases; bases with no gene match: 3. The CDR3 length is 15 residues. Germline V gene sequence: CDR1 SGHRS, CDR2 YFSETQ. CDR3 DNA sequence: TGCGCCAGCAGCTTGGCGGGACAGGGCGATTCACCCCTCCACTTT. It yields the protein CASSLAGQGDSPLHF. The entire variable domain, with the rest obtained from reference TRBV5-1 and TRBJ1-6, is as follows: KAGVTQTPRYLIKTRGQQVTLSCSPISGHRSVSWYQQTPGQGLQFLFEYFSETQRNKGNFPGRFSGRQFSNSRSEMNVSTLELGDSALYLCASSLAGQGDSPLHFGNGTRLTVT.

The chain recombines TRBV5-1 with TRBJ1-4, with a possible D match to TRBD1 (6 bases). The CDR3 loop spans 15 amino acids. V shed 3 bases and J shed 7 bases, with 16 bases lying between them. Looked up from germline, CDR1 is SGHRS and CDR2 is YFSETQ. The CDR3: CASSWDTGLGEKLFF. The DNA of the CDR3 is TGCGCCAGCAGCTGGGACACCGGGCTTGGTGAAAAACTGTTTTTT.

The chain links TRBV6-4 to TRBJ2-3; 9 nucleotides align to TRBD2. The V segment lost 3 bases and the J segment 9 bases; nucleotides outside the gene matches: 10. Germline loops: CDR1 MRHNA, CDR2 SNTAGT. This CDR3 comprises 15 residues. The CDR3 DNA is TGTGCCAGCAGTGATACGGGGCGCACTAGCGGGACGCAGTATTTT. Protein: CASSDTGRTSGTQYF.

The chain couples TRBV6-6 to TRBJ1-2; unclear D gene. CDR3 length: 14 residues. V shed 8 bases and J shed 2 bases, with 15 bases lying between them. Per the germline V gene, CDR1 is MNHNY and CDR2 is SVGAGI (reference sequence). CDR3 protein: CASSTQEENYGYTF. The CDR3 DNA follows: TGTGCCAGCTCAACCCAGGAGGAGAACTATGGCTACACCTTC.

In DNA form, the CDR3 reads TGTGCCAGTAGTATTTTACGGGAAGGGGGCTACACCTTC. Its translation is CASSILREGGYTF. The chain uses TRBV19 and TRBJ1-2; no clear D. This CDR3 contains 13 residues. V gave up 3 bases and J gave up 8 bases, with 13 bases separating them. From germline, CDR1 is LNHDA and CDR2 SQIVND (reference sequence).

The chain links TRBV5-6 to TRBJ2-5; D is unresolved. Trimming took off 7 bases at V and 3 bases at J, with 22 bases between the two ends. The length of the CDR3 is 16 residues. Germline values: CDR1 SGHDT, CDR2 YYEEEE. In DNA, the CDR3 is TGTGCCAGCTCCTCTAAATATCTGGGTCGGGAAGAGACCCAGTACTTC. Translation: CASSSKYLGREETQYF.

This rearrangement joins TRBV10-2 to TRBJ2-5; 9 bases are shared with TRBD2. This CDR3 has 13 amino acids. Germline-derived CDR1 and CDR2 are WSHSY and SAAADI. With 7 bases clipped from V and 5 bases from J, the junction kept 5 bases outside the gene matches. The CDR3 DNA is TGCGCCAGCAAGGCGGGGGGGCTGGAGACCCAGTACTTC. Amino acids: CASKAGGLETQYF.